The rows below give T cell receptor beta chains drawn from one sample of a study of cytomegalovirus exposure and HLA in healthy donors. The data were produced by immunoSEQ multiplex PCR, yet TCRdb's version contains in-frame clones alone and is incomplete. This sample has about 230,000 clones, with around 89% found just once. The specimen was PBMCs. These receptors all come from a woman between 18 and 30 years old in good health and CMV-seronegative. The CDR3 runs from the conserved cysteine through the conserved F or W. The order of the fields is CDR3 DNA, CDR3 protein, clone size, V gene, D gene, J gene. A D gene is named only where the DNA matches it firmly. The size of a clone is reported for some rows only, either as once, few or many, or as a class for expanded clones.

cdr3_nt: TGTGCCAGCAGCTTAACGCAGCAGGTCCCCTACGAGCAGTACTTC
cdr3_aa: CASSLTQQVPYEQYF
clone_size: -
v_call: TRBV7-2
d_call: -
j_call: TRBJ2-7

cdr3_nt: TGTGCCAGCCTCTGGTCCGGGACAGGGGGGGCTGAGCAGTTCTTC
cdr3_aa: CASLWSGTGGAEQFF
clone_size: few
v_call: TRBV28
d_call: TRBD1
j_call: TRBJ2-1

cdr3_nt: TGTTCCAGCCTCGGGGGGCAAGAGACCCAGTACTTC
cdr3_aa: CSSLGGQETQYF
clone_size: -
v_call: TRBV7-9
d_call: TRBD2
j_call: TRBJ2-5

cdr3_nt: TGTGCCAGCAGCTTAATCACAGGGGGCGCTTACTATGGCTACACCTTC
cdr3_aa: CASSLITGGAYYGYTF
clone_size: -
v_call: TRBV5-6
d_call: TRBD1
j_call: TRBJ1-2

cdr3_nt: TGTGCCAGCAGCGGTACAGGGATAAAGAATGGTGGCTACACCTTC
cdr3_aa: CASSGTGIKNGGYTF
clone_size: -
v_call: TRBV7-9
d_call: -
j_call: TRBJ1-2

cdr3_nt: TGTGCCAGCAGCTTGGCGTCTAGCGGGAGAAAATACAATGAGCAGTTCTTC
cdr3_aa: CASSLASSGRKYNEQFF
clone_size: -
v_call: TRBV5-6
d_call: TRBD2
j_call: TRBJ2-1

cdr3_nt: TGTGCCAGCAGCGACCTTGGGGAGGCGGGGAATGAGCAGTTCTTC
cdr3_aa: CASSDLGEAGNEQFF
clone_size: -
v_call: TRBV7-3
d_call: -
j_call: TRBJ2-1

cdr3_nt: TGTGCCAGCAGCGTACAGGGGCCGGAGAACACCGGGGAGCTGTTTTTT
cdr3_aa: CASSVQGPENTGELFF
clone_size: -
v_call: TRBV7-2
d_call: TRBD1
j_call: TRBJ2-2

cdr3_nt: TGTGCCAGCAAGACAGAAGGAAACACCATATATTTT
cdr3_aa: CASKTEGNTIYF
clone_size: -
v_call: TRBV2
d_call: -
j_call: TRBJ1-3

cdr3_nt: TGTGCCAGCAGCGTAGATGTAGGGGCTGGAAACACCATATATTTT
cdr3_aa: CASSVDVGAGNTIYF
clone_size: -
v_call: TRBV9
d_call: -
j_call: TRBJ1-3

cdr3_nt: TGCGCCAGCAGCCTGACGACAGGATACTACGAGCAGTACTTC
cdr3_aa: CASSLTTGYYEQYF
clone_size: -
v_call: TRBV5-1
d_call: -
j_call: TRBJ2-7

cdr3_nt: TGCAGCGTTGAAGATGCAAGAACAGGGTTCATCCACGAGCAGTACTTC
cdr3_aa: CSVEDARTGFIHEQYF
clone_size: -
v_call: TRBV29-1
d_call: -
j_call: TRBJ2-7

cdr3_nt: TGTGCCAGCAGCCCAGGGACAGGGACCCAAAAACTGTTTTTT
cdr3_aa: CASSPGTGTQKLFF
clone_size: -
v_call: TRBV11-2
d_call: TRBD1
j_call: TRBJ1-4

cdr3_nt: TGTGCCAGCAGCTTGTGGGTAGGGGGCGACATTCAGTACTTC
cdr3_aa: CASSLWVGGDIQYF
clone_size: -
v_call: TRBV5-6
d_call: TRBD1
j_call: TRBJ2-4

cdr3_nt: TGTGCCAGCAGTGCGGAGGCCAATATTCCTGGAAACACCATATATTTT
cdr3_aa: CASSAEANIPGNTIYF
clone_size: once
v_call: TRBV2
d_call: -
j_call: TRBJ1-3

cdr3_nt: TGTGCCAGCTCACACAGGGGGCGTGAGAACACTGAAGCTTTCTTT
cdr3_aa: CASSHRGRENTEAFF
clone_size: once
v_call: TRBV18
d_call: TRBD1
j_call: TRBJ1-1

cdr3_nt: TGTGCCAGCAGCAAAGCGCCCCCCAGAGGAAACACCATATATTTT
cdr3_aa: CASSKAPPRGNTIYF
clone_size: -
v_call: TRBV21-1
d_call: -
j_call: TRBJ1-3

cdr3_nt: TGTGCCAGCAGCCAAGATCCCCGGACAGGGGGAGGAAGGGAAAAACTGTTTTTT
cdr3_aa: CASSQDPRTGGGREKLFF
clone_size: few
v_call: TRBV4-2
d_call: TRBD1
j_call: TRBJ1-4

cdr3_nt: TGTGCCAGCAGCACGGGACTACTAAATGAGCAGTTCTTC
cdr3_aa: CASSTGLLNEQFF
clone_size: -
v_call: TRBV7-2
d_call: TRBD2
j_call: TRBJ2-1

cdr3_nt: TGCGCCAGCAGTGAGTTTTCAAACACTGAAGCTTTCTTT
cdr3_aa: CASSEFSNTEAFF
clone_size: -
v_call: TRBV10-2
d_call: -
j_call: TRBJ1-1

cdr3_nt: TGTGCCAGCAGCTTCTTCACCGACAGGGCCAAAAACATTCAGTACTTC
cdr3_aa: CASSFFTDRAKNIQYF
clone_size: -
v_call: TRBV5-4
d_call: -
j_call: TRBJ2-4

cdr3_nt: TGTGCCATCAGTCTGGCACCCGGGGGAGATACGCAGTATTTT
cdr3_aa: CAISLAPGGDTQYF
clone_size: -
v_call: TRBV10-3
d_call: -
j_call: TRBJ2-3

cdr3_nt: TGCGCCAGCAGCCATCTAACAGGGGGTGCGAATGATGTCTACACCTTC
cdr3_aa: CASSHLTGGANDVYTF
clone_size: -
v_call: TRBV4-1
d_call: TRBD1
j_call: TRBJ1-2

cdr3_nt: TGCGCCAGCAGCCAAGACAGGAACACTGAAGCTTTCTTT
cdr3_aa: CASSQDRNTEAFF
clone_size: few
v_call: TRBV4-3
d_call: -
j_call: TRBJ1-1

cdr3_nt: TGTGCCTGGAGTTTACAGGGATTTGGAAATTCACCCCTCCACTTT
cdr3_aa: CAWSLQGFGNSPLHF
clone_size: -
v_call: TRBV30
d_call: -
j_call: TRBJ1-6

cdr3_nt: TGTGCCAGCAGCTTAAAGGGGGTGAATCAGCCCCAGCATTTT
cdr3_aa: CASSLKGVNQPQHF
clone_size: -
v_call: TRBV7-9
d_call: -
j_call: TRBJ1-5

cdr3_nt: TGCGCCAGCAGCCAAGATACAGCAATCCCATACAATGAGCAGTTCTTC
cdr3_aa: CASSQDTAIPYNEQFF
clone_size: -
v_call: TRBV4-1
d_call: -
j_call: TRBJ2-1

cdr3_nt: TGCGCCAGCAGCCAAGCCGGGACTAGCTTCTACGAGCAGTACTTC
cdr3_aa: CASSQAGTSFYEQYF
clone_size: -
v_call: TRBV4-3
d_call: TRBD2
j_call: TRBJ2-7

cdr3_nt: TGTTCCAGCAGCTTAGCAGGATCGCAGCGGGTACAGTACTTC
cdr3_aa: CSSSLAGSQRVQYF
clone_size: few
v_call: TRBV7-9
d_call: -
j_call: TRBJ2-7

cdr3_nt: TGTGCCAGCAGGTCGGGACAGGGGATGGGGGAGCAGTACTTC
cdr3_aa: CASRSGQGMGEQYF
clone_size: -
v_call: TRBV2
d_call: TRBD1
j_call: TRBJ2-7

cdr3_nt: TGTGCCACCAGCAGTGAACAGGGGGCTGCTGGCTACACCTTC
cdr3_aa: CATSSEQGAAGYTF
clone_size: -
v_call: TRBV15
d_call: TRBD1
j_call: TRBJ1-2

cdr3_nt: TGCAGCGCAACTAGCGGAGAGGGACTAGCCAAAAACATTCAGTACTTC
cdr3_aa: CSATSGEGLAKNIQYF
clone_size: -
v_call: TRBV29-1
d_call: TRBD2
j_call: TRBJ2-4

cdr3_nt: TGTGCCAGCAGTTACGACAGGGTCGAAGAGACCCAGTACTTC
cdr3_aa: CASSYDRVEETQYF
clone_size: -
v_call: TRBV6-5
d_call: TRBD1
j_call: TRBJ2-5

cdr3_nt: TGCAGTGCTAGAGTCCGAAACTTGCAGTACTTC
cdr3_aa: CSARVRNLQYF
clone_size: -
v_call: TRBV20-1
d_call: -
j_call: TRBJ2-7

cdr3_nt: TGTGCCAGTAAAGTTGGGAGACTCAATCAGCCCCAGCATTTT
cdr3_aa: CASKVGRLNQPQHF
clone_size: -
v_call: TRBV19
d_call: -
j_call: TRBJ1-5

cdr3_nt: TGTGCCAGCACCCACCTTGGGCCAGCTTGGCACCAAGAGACCCAGTACTTC
cdr3_aa: CASTHLGPAWHQETQYF
clone_size: once
v_call: TRBV21-1
d_call: -
j_call: TRBJ2-5

cdr3_nt: TGTGCCAGCAGTCGGGAGGGATCCTACAATGAGCAGTTCTTC
cdr3_aa: CASSREGSYNEQFF
clone_size: -
v_call: TRBV2
d_call: TRBD2
j_call: TRBJ2-1

cdr3_nt: TGCGCCAGCAGCCATGCCCTCCCGGGGGGGGAGGACACCGGGGAGCTGTTTTTT
cdr3_aa: CASSHALPGGEDTGELFF
clone_size: -
v_call: TRBV4-3
d_call: TRBD2
j_call: TRBJ2-2

cdr3_nt: TGTGCCAGCAGCGTAGATTGGGGGCTCGGAAACACCATATATTTT
cdr3_aa: CASSVDWGLGNTIYF
clone_size: -
v_call: TRBV9
d_call: -
j_call: TRBJ1-3

cdr3_nt: TGTGCCAGCAGCTTCGATTTCGGGGGGCGCTACGAGCAGTACTTC
cdr3_aa: CASSFDFGGRYEQYF
clone_size: -
v_call: TRBV5-4
d_call: -
j_call: TRBJ2-7

cdr3_nt: TGCGCCAGCAGCTTGTTCGGACAGGGGGCCGGGGAGCAGTACTTC
cdr3_aa: CASSLFGQGAGEQYF
clone_size: -
v_call: TRBV5-1
d_call: TRBD1
j_call: TRBJ2-7

cdr3_nt: TGTGCCATCAGGGGACAGGGCTTAGATGAAGCTTTCTTT
cdr3_aa: CAIRGQGLDEAFF
clone_size: -
v_call: TRBV10-3
d_call: TRBD1
j_call: TRBJ1-1

cdr3_nt: TGCGCCAGCAGCCAAGTTGCGGGGGCTCGTGGCTACACCTTC
cdr3_aa: CASSQVAGARGYTF
clone_size: once
v_call: TRBV4-3
d_call: -
j_call: TRBJ1-2

cdr3_nt: TGTGCCAGTAGTCCGAGAGGAGCAGGGGGGAATGAGCAGTTCTTC
cdr3_aa: CASSPRGAGGNEQFF
clone_size: -
v_call: TRBV19
d_call: -
j_call: TRBJ2-1

cdr3_nt: TGTGCCAGCAGCTTGGTTTCGGGAGAGGCAGATACGCAGTATTTT
cdr3_aa: CASSLVSGEADTQYF
clone_size: once
v_call: TRBV5-6
d_call: -
j_call: TRBJ2-3

cdr3_nt: TGTGCCAGCAGCCCGGCGGGGTCAGATACGCTCTACGAGCAGTACTTC
cdr3_aa: CASSPAGSDTLYEQYF
clone_size: -
v_call: TRBV5-6
d_call: -
j_call: TRBJ2-7

cdr3_nt: TGTGCCAGCAGCCCAGGGTGGACTAATGAAAAACTGTTTTTT
cdr3_aa: CASSPGWTNEKLFF
clone_size: -
v_call: TRBV11-3
d_call: -
j_call: TRBJ1-4

cdr3_nt: TGTGCCAGCAGGGCGGGATCCCCCTCCTACGAGCAGTACTTC
cdr3_aa: CASRAGSPSYEQYF
clone_size: -
v_call: TRBV25-1
d_call: -
j_call: TRBJ2-7

cdr3_nt: TGTGCCAGCAGCACCAAGGTTGGGGGGTCGACTGAAGCTTTCTTT
cdr3_aa: CASSTKVGGSTEAFF
clone_size: -
v_call: TRBV7-6
d_call: -
j_call: TRBJ1-1